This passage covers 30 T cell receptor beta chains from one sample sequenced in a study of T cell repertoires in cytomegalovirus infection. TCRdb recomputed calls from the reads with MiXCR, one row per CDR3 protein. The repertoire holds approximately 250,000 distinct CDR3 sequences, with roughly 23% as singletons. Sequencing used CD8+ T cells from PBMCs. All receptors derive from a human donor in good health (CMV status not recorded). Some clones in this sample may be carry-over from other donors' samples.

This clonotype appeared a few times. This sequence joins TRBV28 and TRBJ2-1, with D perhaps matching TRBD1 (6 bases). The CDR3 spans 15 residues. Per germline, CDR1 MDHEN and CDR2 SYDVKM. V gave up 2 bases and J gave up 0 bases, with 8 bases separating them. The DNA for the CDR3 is TGTGCCAGCAGTTTAGGACAGACCTCCTACAATGAGCAGTTCTTC. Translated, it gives CASSLGQTSYNEQFF.

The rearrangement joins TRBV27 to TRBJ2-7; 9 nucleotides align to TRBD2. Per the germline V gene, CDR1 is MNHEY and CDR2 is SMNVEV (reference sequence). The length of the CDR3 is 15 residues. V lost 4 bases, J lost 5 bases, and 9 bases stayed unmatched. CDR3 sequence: CASSSLAGVPNEQYF. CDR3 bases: TGTGCCAGCAGTTCCTTAGCGGGGGTGCCCAACGAGCAGTACTTC.

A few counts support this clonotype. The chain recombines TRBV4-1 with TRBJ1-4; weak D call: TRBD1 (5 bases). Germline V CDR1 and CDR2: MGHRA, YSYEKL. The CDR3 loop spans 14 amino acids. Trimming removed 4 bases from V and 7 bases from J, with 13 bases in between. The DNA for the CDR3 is TGCGCCAGCAGCCTCGAGGGTAGGGGTGAAAAACTGTTTTTT. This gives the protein CASSLEGRGEKLFF.

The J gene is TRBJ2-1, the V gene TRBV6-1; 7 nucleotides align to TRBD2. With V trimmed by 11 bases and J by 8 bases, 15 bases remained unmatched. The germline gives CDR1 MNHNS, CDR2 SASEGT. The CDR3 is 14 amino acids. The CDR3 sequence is CAATGLPSWYEQFF. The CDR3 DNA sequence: TGTGCCGCAACGGGACTACCCTCCTGGTATGAGCAGTTCTTC.

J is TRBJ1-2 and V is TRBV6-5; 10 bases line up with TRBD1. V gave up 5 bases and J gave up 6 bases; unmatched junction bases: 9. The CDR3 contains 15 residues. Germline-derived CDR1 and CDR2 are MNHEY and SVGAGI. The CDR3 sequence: CASSATGTGVDGYTF. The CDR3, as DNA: TGTGCCAGCAGTGCCACCGGGACAGGGGTGGATGGCTACACCTTC.

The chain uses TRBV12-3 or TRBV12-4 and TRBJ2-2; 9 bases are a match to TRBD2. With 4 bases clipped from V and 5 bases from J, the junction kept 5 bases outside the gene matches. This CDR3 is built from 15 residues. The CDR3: CASSSERGVTGELFF. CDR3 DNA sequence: TGTGCCAGCAGTTCCGAGCGGGGGGTTACCGGGGAGCTGTTTTTT.

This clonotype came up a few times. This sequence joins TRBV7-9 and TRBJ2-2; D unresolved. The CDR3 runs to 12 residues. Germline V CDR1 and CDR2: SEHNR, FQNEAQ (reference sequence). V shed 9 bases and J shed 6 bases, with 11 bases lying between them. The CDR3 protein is CARLDKAGELFF. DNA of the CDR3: TGTGCCAGGCTGGATAAAGCCGGGGAGCTGTTTTTT. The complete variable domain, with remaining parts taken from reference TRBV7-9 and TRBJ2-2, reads DTGVSQNPRHKITKRGQNVTFRCDPISEHNRLYWYRQTLGQGPEFLTYFQNEAQLEKSRLLSDRFSAERPKGSFSTLEIQRTEQGDSAMYLCARLDKAGELFFGEGSRLTVL.

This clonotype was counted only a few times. CDR3 sequence reads: CASTGGTDTQYF. The CDR3 coding sequence is TGTGCCAGCACAGGGGGCACAGATACGCAGTATTTT. This chain uses TRBV7-9 with TRBJ2-3, with a possible D match to TRBD1 (6 bases). This CDR3 region has 12 residues. Germline V CDR1 and CDR2: SEHNR, FQNEAQ (reference sequence). V was cut by 7 bases and J by 1 base, with 6 bases left in between.

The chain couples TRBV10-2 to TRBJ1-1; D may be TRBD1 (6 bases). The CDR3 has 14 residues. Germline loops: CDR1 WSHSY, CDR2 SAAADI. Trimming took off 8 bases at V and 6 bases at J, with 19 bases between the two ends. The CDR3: CASSPGLGGAEAFF. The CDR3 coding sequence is TGCGCCAGCTCCCCCGGTTTGGGGGGCGCTGAAGCTTTCTTT.

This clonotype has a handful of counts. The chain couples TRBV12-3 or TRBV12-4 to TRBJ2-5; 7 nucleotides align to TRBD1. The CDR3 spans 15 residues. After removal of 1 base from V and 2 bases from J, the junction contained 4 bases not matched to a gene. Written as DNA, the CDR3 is TGTGCCAGCAGTTTAGGGACAGGAGTACAAGAGACCCAGTACTTC. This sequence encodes CASSLGTGVQETQYF.

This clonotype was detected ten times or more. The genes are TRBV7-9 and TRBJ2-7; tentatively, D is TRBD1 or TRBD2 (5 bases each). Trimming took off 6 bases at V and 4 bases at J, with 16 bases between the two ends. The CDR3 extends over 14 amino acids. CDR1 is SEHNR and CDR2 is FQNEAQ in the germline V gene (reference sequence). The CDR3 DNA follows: TGTGCCAGCAGAGATGAGGGACGCATTTACGAGCAGTACTTC. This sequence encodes CASRDEGRIYEQYF.

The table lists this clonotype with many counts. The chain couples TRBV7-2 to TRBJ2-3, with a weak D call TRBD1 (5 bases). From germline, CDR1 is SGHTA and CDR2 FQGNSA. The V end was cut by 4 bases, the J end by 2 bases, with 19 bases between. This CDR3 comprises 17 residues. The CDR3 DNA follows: TGTGCCAGCAGCTCCCCAGGGCCCATTTCCTACACAGATACGCAGTATTTT. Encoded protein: CASSSPGPISYTDTQYF. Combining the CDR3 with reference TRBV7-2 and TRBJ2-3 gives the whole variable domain GAGVSQSPSNKVTEKGKDVELRCDPISGHTALYWYRQSLGQGLEFLIYFQGNSAPDKSGLPSDRFSAERTGGSVSTLTIQRTQQEDSAVYLCASSSPGPISYTDTQYFGPGTRLTVL.

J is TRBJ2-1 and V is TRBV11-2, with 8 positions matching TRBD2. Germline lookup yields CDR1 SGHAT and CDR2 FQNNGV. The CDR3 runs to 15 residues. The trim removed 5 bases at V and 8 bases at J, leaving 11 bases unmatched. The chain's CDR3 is CASSEGLAYSDEQFF. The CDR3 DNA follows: TGTGCCAGCAGCGAAGGACTAGCATACTCGGATGAGCAGTTCTTC.

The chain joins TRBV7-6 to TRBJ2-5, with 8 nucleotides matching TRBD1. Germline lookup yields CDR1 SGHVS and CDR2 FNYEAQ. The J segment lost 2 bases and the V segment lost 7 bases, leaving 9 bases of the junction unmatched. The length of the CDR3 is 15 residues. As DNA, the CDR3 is TGTGCCAGCAACGCCGGGACAGGAAGACAAGAGACCCAGTACTTC. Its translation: CASNAGTGRQETQYF. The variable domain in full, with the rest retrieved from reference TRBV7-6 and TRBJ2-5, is GAGVSQSPRYKVTKRGQDVALRCDPISGHVSLYWYRQALGQGPEFLTYFNYEAQQDKSGLPNDRFSAERPEGSISTLTIQRTEQRDSAMYRCASNAGTGRQETQYFGPGTRLLVL.

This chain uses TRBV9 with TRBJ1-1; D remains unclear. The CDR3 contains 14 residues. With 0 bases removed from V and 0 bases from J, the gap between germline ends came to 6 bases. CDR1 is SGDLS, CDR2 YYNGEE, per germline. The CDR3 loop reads CASSVEAVNTEAFF. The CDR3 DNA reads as TGTGCCAGCAGCGTAGAGGCGGTGAACACTGAAGCTTTCTTT.

CDR3 in DNA: TGCGCCAGCAGCTGGACGAACATCGAGACCGGGGAGCTGTTTTTT. Its protein product is CASSWTNIETGELFF. V gene TRBV5-1 combines with J gene TRBJ2-2; D gene ambiguous. This CDR3 spans 15 amino acids. Per the germline V gene, CDR1 is SGHRS and CDR2 is YFSETQ. Trimming left V 3 bases short and J 5 bases short, with 14 bases between.

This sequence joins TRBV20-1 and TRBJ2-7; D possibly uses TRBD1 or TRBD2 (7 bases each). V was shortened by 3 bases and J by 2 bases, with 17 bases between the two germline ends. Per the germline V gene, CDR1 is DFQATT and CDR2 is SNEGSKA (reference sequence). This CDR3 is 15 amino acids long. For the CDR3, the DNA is TGCAGTGCTAGTAGCCCCCCAGGGGGGGCCTACGAGCAGTACTTC. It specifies CSASSPPGGAYEQYF.

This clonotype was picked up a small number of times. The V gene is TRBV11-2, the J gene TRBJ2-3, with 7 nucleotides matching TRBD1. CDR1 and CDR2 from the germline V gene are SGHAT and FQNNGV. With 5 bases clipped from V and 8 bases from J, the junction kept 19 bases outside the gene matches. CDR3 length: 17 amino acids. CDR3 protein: CASSPPPGQYLGVTQYF. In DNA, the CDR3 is TGTGCCAGCAGCCCGCCGCCGGGACAGTACTTAGGAGTTACGCAGTATTTT.

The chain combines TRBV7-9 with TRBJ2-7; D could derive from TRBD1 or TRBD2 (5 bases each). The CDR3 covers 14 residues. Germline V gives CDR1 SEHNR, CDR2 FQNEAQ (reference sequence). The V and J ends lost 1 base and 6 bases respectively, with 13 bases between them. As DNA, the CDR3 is TGTGCCAGCAGCTTAGTGACGGGACCGACCGAGCAGTACTTC. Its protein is CASSLVTGPTEQYF.

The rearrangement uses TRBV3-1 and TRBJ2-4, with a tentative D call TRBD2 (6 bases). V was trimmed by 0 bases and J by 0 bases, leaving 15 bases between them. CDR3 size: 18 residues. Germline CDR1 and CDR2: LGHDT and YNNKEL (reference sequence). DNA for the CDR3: TGTGCCAGCAGCCAAGATACGGGGGTCCATTTAGCCAAAAACATTCAGTACTTC. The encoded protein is CASSQDTGVHLAKNIQYF.

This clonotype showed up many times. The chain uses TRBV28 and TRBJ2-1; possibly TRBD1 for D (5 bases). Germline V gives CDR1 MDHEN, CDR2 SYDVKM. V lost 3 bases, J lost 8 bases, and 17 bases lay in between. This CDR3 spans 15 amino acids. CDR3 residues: CASSFLTDESDEQFF. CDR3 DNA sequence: TGTGCCAGCAGTTTCTTGACAGACGAATCGGATGAGCAGTTCTTC. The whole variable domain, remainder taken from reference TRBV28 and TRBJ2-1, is DVKVTQSSRYLVKRTGEKVFLECVQDMDHENMFWYRQDPGLGLRLIYFSYDVKMKEKGDIPEGYSVSREKKERFSLILESASTNQTSMYLCASSFLTDESDEQFFGPGTRLTVL.

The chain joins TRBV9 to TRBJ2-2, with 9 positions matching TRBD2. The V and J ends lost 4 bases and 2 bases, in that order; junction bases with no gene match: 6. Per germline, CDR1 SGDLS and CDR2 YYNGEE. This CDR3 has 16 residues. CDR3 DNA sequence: TGTGCCAGCAGCCCACAAGCGGGGGGCAACACCGGGGAGCTGTTTTTT. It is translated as CASSPQAGGNTGELFF.

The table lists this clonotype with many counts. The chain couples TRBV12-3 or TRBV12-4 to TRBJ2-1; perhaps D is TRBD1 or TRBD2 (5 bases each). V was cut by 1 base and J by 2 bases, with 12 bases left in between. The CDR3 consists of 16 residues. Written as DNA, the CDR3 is TGTGCCAGCAGTTTAGGAGGGACCCTGACCTACAATGAGCAGTTCTTC. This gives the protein CASSLGGTLTYNEQFF.

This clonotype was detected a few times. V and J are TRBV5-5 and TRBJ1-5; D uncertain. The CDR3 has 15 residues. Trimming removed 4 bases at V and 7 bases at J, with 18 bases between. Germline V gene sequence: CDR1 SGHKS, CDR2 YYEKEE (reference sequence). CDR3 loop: CASSAGLGAGQPQHF. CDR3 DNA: TGTGCCAGCAGCGCCGGTCTGGGAGCGGGCCAGCCCCAGCATTTT.

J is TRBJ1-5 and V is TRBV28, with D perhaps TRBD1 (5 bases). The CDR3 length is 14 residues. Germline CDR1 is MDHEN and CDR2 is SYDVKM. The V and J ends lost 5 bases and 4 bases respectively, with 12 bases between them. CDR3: CASSRRGVNQPQHF. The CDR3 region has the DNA TGTGCCAGCAGTCGTAGAGGGGTGAATCAGCCCCAGCATTTT. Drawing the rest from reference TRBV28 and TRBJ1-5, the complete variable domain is DVKVTQSSRYLVKRTGEKVFLECVQDMDHENMFWYRQDPGLGLRLIYFSYDVKMKEKGDIPEGYSVSREKKERFSLILESASTNQTSMYLCASSRRGVNQPQHFGDGTRLSIL.

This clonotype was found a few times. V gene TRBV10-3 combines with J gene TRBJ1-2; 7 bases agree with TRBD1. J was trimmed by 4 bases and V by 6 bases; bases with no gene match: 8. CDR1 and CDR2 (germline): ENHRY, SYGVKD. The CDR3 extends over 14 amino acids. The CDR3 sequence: CAISAGGSLYGYTF. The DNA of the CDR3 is TGTGCCATCAGCGCAGGGGGTTCCCTCTATGGCTACACCTTC.

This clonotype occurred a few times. The DNA of the CDR3 is TGTGCCGCGCGGTTTGGCGGGGATGAGCAGTTCTTC. This translates into CAARFGGDEQFF. The V and J genes are TRBV12-3 or TRBV12-4 and TRBJ2-1, with TRBD2 as a possible D gene (6 bases). The CDR3 loop spans 12 amino acids. V dropped 11 bases and J dropped 8 bases, with 16 bases sitting between them.

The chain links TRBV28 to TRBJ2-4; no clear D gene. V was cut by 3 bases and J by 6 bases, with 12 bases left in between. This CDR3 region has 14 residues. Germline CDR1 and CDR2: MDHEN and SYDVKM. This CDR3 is CASSLGPTGNIQYF. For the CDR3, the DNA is TGTGCCAGCAGTTTGGGCCCAACGGGAAACATTCAGTACTTC.

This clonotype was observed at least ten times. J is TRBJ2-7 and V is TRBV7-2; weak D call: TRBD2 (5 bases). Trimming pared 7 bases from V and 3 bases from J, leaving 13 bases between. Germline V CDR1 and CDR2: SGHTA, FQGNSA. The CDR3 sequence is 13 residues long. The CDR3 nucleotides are TGTGCCAGCAACAACGGACTCCACTACGAGCAGTACTTC. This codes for CASNNGLHYEQYF.

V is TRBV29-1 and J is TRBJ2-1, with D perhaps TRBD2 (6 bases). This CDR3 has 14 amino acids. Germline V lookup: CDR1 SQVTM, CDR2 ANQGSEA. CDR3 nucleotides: TGCAGTGCCTGTCGAGCGGGTGACTACAATGAGCAGTTCTTC. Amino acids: CSACRAGDYNEQFF.